The present TCR beta chain was sequenced within a study of CD4 and CD8 cells across lung adenocarcinoma regions. Each CDR3 protein gets one entry after TCRdb re-called the PCR reads with MiXCR. This repertoire shows around 15,000 distinct CDR3 sequences, roughly 47% found once; its top ten account for around 15%. Comments on this clonotype: Germline and junction disagree at one end, which may indicate a read error.

There are 15 residues in the CDR3. The germline V gene encodes CDR1 MNHNS and CDR2 SASEGT. Samples came from patients with localized non-small cell lung adenocarcinoma. Source material: CD4+ T cells from the center of a lung tumor. This receptor was taken from a male donor with lung adenocarcinoma. The CD4 and CD8 labels of this study may be unreliable. This sequence joins TRBV6-1 and TRBJ2-3; D call uncertain. In DNA form, the CDR3 reads TGTGCCAGGGGCCTCCAGGCTGTGAGCACAGATGCGCAGTATTTT. This translates into CARGLQAVSTDAQYF.